This T cell receptor beta chain was documented in a study of T-cell memory formation after mild COVID-19. Deletions cut 3 bases from V and 5 bases from J, with 10 bases between. CDR1 SQVTM and CDR2 ANQGSEA come from the germline V gene. The CDR3 covers 12 residues. Worth noting for this clonotype: Its antigen is unknown.

MiXCR, run by TCRdb on the 5' RACE reads, gives a single entry per CDR3 protein. The sample consists of under 550,000 distinct CDR3 sequences, 15% to 20% of them appearing once. Study conclusions and caveats: Whereas later expanders leaned CD4+, clones contracting day 15 to 85 showed a balanced CD4/CD8 makeup.

Sequencing was performed on PBMCs or a T cell subset sorted from them (not recorded which). V gene TRBV29-1 combines with J gene TRBJ1-1; possibly TRBD1 for D (5 bases). This TCR was sampled from an adult woman who had mild COVID-19 (a few samples of this study predate the infection). Cell type and time point are not known. DNA for the CDR3: TGCAGCGTTGACAGGGTGGAAACTGAAGCTTTCTTT. Residues: CSVDRVETEAFF.